The 5 T cell receptor beta chains presented below share a single source sample, sequenced in a study of persistence of HIV-infected CD4 T cells. Sequencing used immunoSEQ version 4 in survey mode. Here immunoSEQ multiplex PCR was the method, and the copy in TCRdb shows in-frame clones only, minus some. Of about 20,000 clones listed, about 80% are singletons. These receptors have no known antigen. Stimulation used 8 to 10 ug/mL lysate from CMV-infected fibroblasts. CD4+ T cells upregulating both CD40 ligand and CD69 were sorted as responding cells. The sequencing here drew on CD4+ T cells sorted from PBMCs after 18-hour stimulation, taken from a patient who received antiretroviral therapy. The receptors originated from an adult man with HIV who was CMV-seropositive.

The J gene is TRBJ2-6, the V gene TRBV6-6; a possible D gene is TRBD2 (5 bases). CDR3 length: 17 residues. CDR1 is MNHNY and CDR2 is SVGAGI in the germline V gene (reference sequence). V lost 5 bases, J lost 1 base, and 15 bases lay in between. CDR3 nucleotide sequence: TGTGCCAGCAGTCTTGTTTGGACTGATTCTGGGGCCAACGTCCTGACTTTC. Amino acids: CASSLVWTDSGANVLTF.

V gene TRBV6-5 combines with J gene TRBJ1-2; D is possibly TRBD1 (6 bases). The germline CDR1 and CDR2 sequences are MNHEY and SVGAGI. Deletions cut 4 bases from V and 13 bases from J, with 19 bases between. This CDR3 has 13 amino acids. The DNA for the CDR3 is TGTGCCAGCAGTTCCTCTAGGGGGGTTGGAGGCACCTTC. Encoded protein: CASSSSRGVGGTF.

The chain is built from TRBV6-5 and TRBJ2-7; no clear D. Trimming took 6 bases from V and 4 from J, leaving 13 bases between them. The CDR3 spans 13 residues. Germline V gene data show CDR1 as MNHEY and CDR2 as SVGAGI. The CDR3 sequence: CASSHRDGYEQYF. The CDR3 nucleotides read TGTGCCAGCAGCCATCGAGACGGGTACGAGCAGTACTTC.

The rearrangement joins TRBV28 to TRBJ2-3, with no clear D. Trimming removed 6 bases from V and 4 bases from J, with 14 bases in between. Looked up from germline, CDR1 is MDHEN and CDR2 is SYDVKM. There are 14 residues in the CDR3. The CDR3 sequence: CASRGPMSPDTQYF. In DNA form, the CDR3 reads TGTGCCAGCAGAGGGCCGATGAGCCCAGATACGCAGTATTTT. The full variable domain, in which reference TRBV28 and TRBJ2-3 provide the parts outside the CDR3, is DVKVTQSSRYLVKRTGEKVFLECVQDMDHENMFWYRQDPGLGLRLIYFSYDVKMKEKGDIPEGYSVSREKKERFSLILESASTNQTSMYLCASRGPMSPDTQYFGPGTRLTVL.

The V call is TRBV21-1, the J call TRBJ2-2; whether TRBD1, the table's D call, matches the DNA was not checked. TRBV21-1 is marked as a pseudogene. There are 16 residues in the CDR3. CDR3 protein: CASFSRDRGSKGELFF. CDR3 coding DNA: TGTGCCAGTTTTTCCCGGGACAGGGGTTCTAAGGGGGAGCTGTTTTTT.